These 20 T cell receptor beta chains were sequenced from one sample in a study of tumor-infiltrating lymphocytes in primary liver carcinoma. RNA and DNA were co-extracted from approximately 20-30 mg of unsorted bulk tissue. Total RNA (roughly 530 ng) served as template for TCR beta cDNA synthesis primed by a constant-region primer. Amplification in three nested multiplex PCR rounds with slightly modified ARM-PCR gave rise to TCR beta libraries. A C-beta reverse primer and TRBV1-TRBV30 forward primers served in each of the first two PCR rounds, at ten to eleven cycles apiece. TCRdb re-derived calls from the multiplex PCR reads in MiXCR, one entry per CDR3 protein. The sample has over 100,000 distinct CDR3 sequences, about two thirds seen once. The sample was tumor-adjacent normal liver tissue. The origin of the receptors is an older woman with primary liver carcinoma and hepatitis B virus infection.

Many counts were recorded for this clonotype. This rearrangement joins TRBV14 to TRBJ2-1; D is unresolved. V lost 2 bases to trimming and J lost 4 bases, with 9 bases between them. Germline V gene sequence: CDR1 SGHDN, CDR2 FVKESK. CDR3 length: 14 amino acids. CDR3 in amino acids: CASSQPSQYNEQFF. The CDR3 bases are TGTGCCAGCAGCCAACCCTCACAATACAATGAGCAGTTCTTC.

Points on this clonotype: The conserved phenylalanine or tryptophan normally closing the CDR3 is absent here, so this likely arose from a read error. The CDR3 loop is CAIKGLIDTGELFC. CDR3 in DNA: TGTGCCATCAAGGGACTAATAGACACCGGGGAACTGTTTTGT. This sequence joins TRBV10-3 and TRBJ2-2; TRBD2 matches 7 bases. Germline V gene sequence: CDR1 ENHRY, CDR2 SYGVKD. The CDR3 has 14 amino acids.

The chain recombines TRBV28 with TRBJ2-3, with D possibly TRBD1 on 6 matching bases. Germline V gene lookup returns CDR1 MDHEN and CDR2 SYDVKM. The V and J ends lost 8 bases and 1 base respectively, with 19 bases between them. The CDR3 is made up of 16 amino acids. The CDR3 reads CASCSPGAARTDTQYF. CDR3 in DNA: TGTGCCAGCTGTTCCCCAGGGGCAGCACGCACAGATACGCAGTATTTT.

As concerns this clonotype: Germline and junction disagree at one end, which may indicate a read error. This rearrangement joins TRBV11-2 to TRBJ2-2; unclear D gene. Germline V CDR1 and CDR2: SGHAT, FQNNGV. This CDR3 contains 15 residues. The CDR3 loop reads CAGSLFAASTGELFF. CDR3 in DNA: TGTGCCGGCAGCTTATTCGCAGCGAGCACCGGGGAGCTGTTTTTT.

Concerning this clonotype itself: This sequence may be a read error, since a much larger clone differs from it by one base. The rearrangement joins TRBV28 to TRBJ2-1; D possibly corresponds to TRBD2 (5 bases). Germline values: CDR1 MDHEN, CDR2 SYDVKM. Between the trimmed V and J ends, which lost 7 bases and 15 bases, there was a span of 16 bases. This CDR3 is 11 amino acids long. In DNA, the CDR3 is TGTGCCAGCAATACTAGAAGGTGGTCGTTCTTC. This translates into CASNTRRWSFF.

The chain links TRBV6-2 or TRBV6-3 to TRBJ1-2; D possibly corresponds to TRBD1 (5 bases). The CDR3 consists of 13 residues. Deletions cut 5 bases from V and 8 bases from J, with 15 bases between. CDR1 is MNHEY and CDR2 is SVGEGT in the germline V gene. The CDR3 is CASSEVGERGYTF. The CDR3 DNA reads TGTGCCAGCAGTGAAGTAGGGGAGCGCGGCTACACCTTC.

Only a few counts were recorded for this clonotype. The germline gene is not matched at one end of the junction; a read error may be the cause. In DNA, the CDR3 is TGTGCCAGCAGCTCTGGGAGGGTCCAAGGGACCCAGTACTTC. Its translation: CASSSGRVQGTQYF. V gene TRBV13 combines with J gene TRBJ2-5, with 7 bases matching TRBD2. The CDR3 is 14 amino acids. Germline V gene sequence: CDR1 PRHDT, CDR2 FYEKMQ (reference sequence). The complete variable domain, with remaining parts taken from reference TRBV13 and TRBJ2-5, reads AAGVIQSPRHLIKEKRETATLKCYPIPRHDTVYWYQQGPGQDPQFLISFYEKMQSDKGSIPDRFSAQQFSDYHSELNMSSLELGDSALYFCASSSGRVQGTQYFGPGTRLLVL.

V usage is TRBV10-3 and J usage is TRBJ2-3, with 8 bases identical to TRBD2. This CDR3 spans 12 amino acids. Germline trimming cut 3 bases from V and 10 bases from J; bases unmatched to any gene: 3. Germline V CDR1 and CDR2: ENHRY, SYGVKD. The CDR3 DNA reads TGTGCCATCAGTGAACCGGGACTAGCGCAGTATTTT. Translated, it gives CAISEPGLAQYF.

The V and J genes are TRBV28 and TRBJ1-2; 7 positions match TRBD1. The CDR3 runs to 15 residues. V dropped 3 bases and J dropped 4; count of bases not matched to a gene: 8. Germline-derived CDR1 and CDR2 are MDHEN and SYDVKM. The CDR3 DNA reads TGTGCCAGCAGTTTGGAGAGGGGGCACTTCTATGGCTACACCTTC. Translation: CASSLERGHFYGYTF.

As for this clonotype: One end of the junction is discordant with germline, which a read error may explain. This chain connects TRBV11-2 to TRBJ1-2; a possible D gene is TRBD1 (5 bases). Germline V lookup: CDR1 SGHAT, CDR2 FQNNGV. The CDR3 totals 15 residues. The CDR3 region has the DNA TGCGCCATCAGCCCCCTGCGACTCCGGGGCTATGGCTTCACATTC. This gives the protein CAISPLRLRGYGFTF.

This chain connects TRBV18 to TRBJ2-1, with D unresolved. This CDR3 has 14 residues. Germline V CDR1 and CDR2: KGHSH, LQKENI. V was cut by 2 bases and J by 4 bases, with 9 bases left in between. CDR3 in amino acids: CASSPYPRYNEQFF. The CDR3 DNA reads TGTGCCAGCTCACCATACCCTAGATACAATGAGCAGTTCTTC.

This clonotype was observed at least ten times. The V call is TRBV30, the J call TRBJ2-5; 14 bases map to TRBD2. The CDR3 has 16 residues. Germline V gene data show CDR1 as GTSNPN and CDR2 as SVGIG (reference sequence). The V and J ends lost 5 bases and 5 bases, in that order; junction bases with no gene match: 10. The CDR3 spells CAWATSGRAEGETQYF. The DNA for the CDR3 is TGTGCCTGGGCGACTAGCGGGAGGGCCGAGGGTGAGACCCAGTACTTC.

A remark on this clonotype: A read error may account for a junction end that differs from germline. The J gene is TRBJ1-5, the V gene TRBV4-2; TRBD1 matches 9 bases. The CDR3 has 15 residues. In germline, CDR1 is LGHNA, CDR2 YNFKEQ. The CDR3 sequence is CVSSQGGQGSQPQHF. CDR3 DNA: TGTGTCAGCAGCCAAGGTGGACAGGGGAGTCAGCCCCAGCATTTT.

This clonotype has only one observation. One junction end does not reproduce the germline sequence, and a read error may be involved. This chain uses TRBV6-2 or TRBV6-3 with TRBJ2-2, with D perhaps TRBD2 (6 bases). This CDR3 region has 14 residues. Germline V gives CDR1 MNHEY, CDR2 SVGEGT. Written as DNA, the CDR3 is TGCGCCAGCAGCCTCAGACTAGAATACGGGGAGCTGTTTTTT. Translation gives CASSLRLEYGELFF.

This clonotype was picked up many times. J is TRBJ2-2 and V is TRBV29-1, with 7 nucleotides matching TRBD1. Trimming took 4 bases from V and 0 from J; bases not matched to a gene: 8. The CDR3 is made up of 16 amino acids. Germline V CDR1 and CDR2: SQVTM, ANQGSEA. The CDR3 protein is CSVALRGTANTGELFF. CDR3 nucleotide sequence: TGCAGCGTTGCCCTCCGTGGGACAGCGAACACCGGGGAGCTGTTTTTT.

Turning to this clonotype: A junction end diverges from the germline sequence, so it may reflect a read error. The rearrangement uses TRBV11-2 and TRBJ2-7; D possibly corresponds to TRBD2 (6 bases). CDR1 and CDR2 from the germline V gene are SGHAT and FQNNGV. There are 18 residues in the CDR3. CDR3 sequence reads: CASSLDWVSLACPYERYF. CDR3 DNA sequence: TGTGCCAGCAGCTTAGATTGGGTTAGTCTAGCGTGTCCCTACGAGCGGTACTTC. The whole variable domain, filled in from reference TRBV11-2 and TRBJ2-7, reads EAGVAQSPRYKIIEKRQSVAFWCNPISGHATLYWYQQILGQGPKLLIQFQNNGVVDDSQLPKDRFSAERLKGVDSTLKIQPAKLEDSAVYLCASSLDWVSLACPYERYFGPGTRLTVT.

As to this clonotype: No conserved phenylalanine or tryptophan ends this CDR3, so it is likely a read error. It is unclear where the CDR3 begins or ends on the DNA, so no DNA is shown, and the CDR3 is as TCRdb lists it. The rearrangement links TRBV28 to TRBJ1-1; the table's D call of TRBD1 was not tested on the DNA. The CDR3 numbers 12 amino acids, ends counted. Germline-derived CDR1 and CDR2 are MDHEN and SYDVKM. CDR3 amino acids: CASSSYRVEVFL.

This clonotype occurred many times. CDR3 nucleotide sequence: TGTGCCAGCAGCTTTTCCCTAGCGGGAGTTGAAAACACCGGGGAGCTGTTTTTT. It yields the protein CASSFSLAGVENTGELFF. The rearrangement uses TRBV7-9 and TRBJ2-2, with 10 bases aligning to TRBD2. Germline CDR1 is SEHNR and CDR2 is FQNEAQ (reference sequence). The CDR3 loop spans 18 amino acids. Germline trimming cut 3 bases from V and 2 bases from J; bases unmatched to any gene: 9.

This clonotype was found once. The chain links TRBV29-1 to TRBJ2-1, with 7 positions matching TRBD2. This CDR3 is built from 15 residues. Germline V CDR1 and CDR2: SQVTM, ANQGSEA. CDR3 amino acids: CSVGSLAGARNEQFF. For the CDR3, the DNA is TGCAGTGTCGGCAGCCTCGCGGGAGCCCGCAATGAGCAGTTCTTC.

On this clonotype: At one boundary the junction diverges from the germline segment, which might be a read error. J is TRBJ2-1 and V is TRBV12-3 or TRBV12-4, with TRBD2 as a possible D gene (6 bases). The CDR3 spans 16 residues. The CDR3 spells CDSTRSGISGYKEQFF. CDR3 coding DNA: TGTGACAGCACGAGGTCTGGGATTAGCGGATACAAAGAGCAGTTCTTC.